This T cell receptor beta chain was obtained from a study of T-cell reconstitution after alpha-beta-depleted transplantation in children. V lost 3 bases and J lost 5, with 1 base in between. The CDR3 is 11 amino acids. Unique molecular identifiers were incorporated when the TCRbeta library was constructed. TCRdb called the PCR reads again in MiXCR, with one record for every CDR3 protein. In the table there are 440,000 or so distinct CDR3 sequences, approximately 11% of which are singletons. This clonotype was found many times. This receptor was obtained from a human donor who donated a stem cell graft to a child with acute myeloid leukemia. The starting material was PBMCs from the stem cell graft donor, obtained from the stem cell graft. V usage is TRBV12-3 or TRBV12-4 and J usage is TRBJ1-4; D is undetermined. The CDR3 here is CASSLNEKLFF. DNA of the CDR3: TGTGCCAGCAGTTTGAATGAAAAACTGTTTTTT.